The rows below give T cell receptor beta chains drawn from one sample of a study of vaccination and CD4 T cells after COVID-19. These TCRs' antigens remain unknown. Each CDR3 protein is one row after TCRdb ran MiXCR on the PCR reads. The table lists about 18,000 distinct CDR3 sequences, more than 50% of them singletons, with 6% to 8% in the top ten. Source: CD4+ T cells from blood, cultured in vitro, taken before SARS-CoV-2 vaccination. The receptor source for this set is a human donor who had recovered from COVID-19. The CDR3 runs from the conserved cysteine through the conserved F or W. D genes are given only for firm matches. The listing skips clone size in some rows; elsewhere it reads once, few, many or a size class.

TRBD1	TRBV19	few	TRBJ1-5	TGTGCCAGTAGTACCCCAGGGGGCCCCCGGGGTAATCAGCCCCAGCATTTT	CASSTPGGPRGNQPQHF
-	TRBV6-5	-	TRBJ1-2	TGTGCCAGCAGTTACTCGACCGGGGTTGACTATGGCTACACCTTC	CASSYSTGVDYGYTF
TRBD1	TRBV7-9	-	TRBJ2-2	TGTGCCAGCAGCACCACAGGGGCGAACACCGGGGAGCTGTTTTTT	CASSTTGANTGELFF
TRBD2	TRBV20-1	once	TRBJ2-7	TGCAGTGCTAGTAGGGCTAGCGGTTCCTACGAGCAGTACTTC	CSASRASGSYEQYF
-	TRBV20-1	-	TRBJ1-2	TGCAGTGCTAGAGAGGGGGCCCTCTATGGCCACACCTTC	CSAREGALYGHTF
TRBD1	TRBV20-1	few	TRBJ1-1	TGCAGTGAAGCCGGGACAGGGACTGCTGAAGCTTTCTTT	CSEAGTGTAEAFF
-	TRBV6-1	-	TRBJ2-5	TGTGCCAGCAGTGTCCAAGAGACCCAGTACTTC	CASSVQETQYF
TRBD1	TRBV20-1	few	TRBJ2-2	TGCAGTGCTAGAGACAGGGGGCGTTACACCGGGGAGCTGTTTTTT	CSARDRGRYTGELFF
TRBD2	TRBV28	-	TRBJ2-3	TGTGCCAGCAGTTTTGCGGGAGCCTCAGATACGCAGTATTTT	CASSFAGASDTQYF
TRBD2	TRBV6-5	once	TRBJ2-5	TGTGCCAGCAGTTACTCGATTGGTGGGGCATTAGCGGGAGGAAGGAGGGAGACCCAGTACTTC	CASSYSIGGALAGGRRETQYF
TRBD1	TRBV24-1	-	TRBJ2-7	TGTGCCACCAGTGAGGGACAGACCTACGAGCAGTACTTC	CATSEGQTYEQYF
TRBD2	TRBV6-1	-	TRBJ2-7	TGTGCCAGCAGCGACGGGGGGGCTAACTCCTACGAGCAGTACTTC	CASSDGGANSYEQYF
-	TRBV18	-	TRBJ2-7	TGTGCCAGCTCATCCCCGGGGAGTATGTACGAGCAGTACTTC	CASSSPGSMYEQYF
TRBD1	TRBV19	few	TRBJ1-5	TGTGCCAGTAGTGACAGGGGGAACGACGGCAATCAGCCCCAGCATTTT	CASSDRGNDGNQPQHF
-	TRBV27	once	TRBJ2-5	TGTGCCAGCAGTTTATCGCAAGTAAGGGGTGTGAAGACCCAGTACTTC	CASSLSQVRGVKTQYF
-	TRBV28	-	TRBJ1-2	TGTGCCAGCAGACCCCACGTTGGGGGGGGCAGAGGCTACACCTTC	CASRPHVGGGRGYTF
TRBD1	TRBV19	-	TRBJ1-1	TGTGCCAGTAGTATAGCCCCGGGACAGGGAAACACTGAAGCTTTCTTT	CASSIAPGQGNTEAFF
-	TRBV30	-	TRBJ2-5	TGTGCCTGGAGTCATAGAACCGTAGGGACCCAGTACTTC	CAWSHRTVGTQYF
-	TRBV2	-	TRBJ2-4	TGTGCCAGCAGTGGAGAGGGGCGCGCGAACATTCAGTACTTC	CASSGEGRANIQYF
-	TRBV7-2	-	TRBJ2-3	TGTGCCAGCAGCCAAAGGTCCGGAGATACGCAGTATTTT	CASSQRSGDTQYF
-	TRBV6-1	-	TRBJ1-6	TGTGCCAGCGAAGGACTTGGACAGCATAATTCACCCCTCCACTTT	CASEGLGQHNSPLHF
-	TRBV20-1	-	TRBJ2-1	TGCAGTGCTTACACTACCGGGAGCGCCATATACAATGAGCAGTTCTTC	CSAYTTGSAIYNEQFF
-	TRBV7-3	few	TRBJ1-1	TGTGCCAGCAGCTCCACAGGGAACACTGAAGCTTTCTTT	CASSSTGNTEAFF
-	TRBV30	-	TRBJ1-1	TGTGCCTGGAGTGATACAGGGTTTACTGAAGCTTTCTTT	CAWSDTGFTEAFF
TRBD2	TRBV20-1	few	TRBJ2-5	TGCAGTGGGTTGGTAGCGGGAGTCCGAGAGACCCAGTACTTC	CSGLVAGVRETQYF
-	TRBV11-3	-	TRBJ2-6	TGTGCCAGCAGCTCACATTCTGGGGCCAACGTCCTGACTTTC	CASSSHSGANVLTF
-	TRBV28	-	TRBJ2-2	TGTGCCAGCCTCGGACACCCTCGTAACACCGGGGAGCTGTTTTTT	CASLGHPRNTGELFF
-	TRBV28	-	TRBJ1-2	TGTGCCAGCAATGCCACCGGGACATCCCTTAACTATGGCTACACCTTC	CASNATGTSLNYGYTF
TRBD1	TRBV5-1	few	TRBJ1-1	TGCGCCAGCAAGCAAGCCGGGACAGGGGGAGTGTACACTGAAGCTTTCTTT	CASKQAGTGGVYTEAFF
-	TRBV24-1	-	TRBJ2-5	TGTGCCACCAGTGATCCGAGGACACCAGAGACCCAGTACTTC	CATSDPRTPETQYF
-	TRBV5-1	-	TRBJ2-7	TGCGCCAGCAGCTTGAACCCCCAGGGATCCTACGAGCAGTACTTC	CASSLNPQGSYEQYF
-	TRBV6-1	-	TRBJ2-7	TGTGCCAGCAGTCGAACTACCTACGAGCAGTACTTC	CASSRTTYEQYF
-	TRBV20-1	few	TRBJ2-7	TGCAGTGCGCTCAAAAACAACCGGGGGTTTCCTGGCGAGCAGTACTTC	CSALKNNRGFPGEQYF
TRBD1	TRBV20-1	few	TRBJ2-5	TGCAGTGCGCCCAAGACAGGGTCAAGGGAGACCCAGTACTTC	CSAPKTGSRETQYF
TRBD2	TRBV7-2	few	TRBJ2-3	TGTGCCAGCAGCACAGCTAGCGGGCGGACAGATACGCAGTATTTT	CASSTASGRTDTQYF
-	TRBV6-1	-	TRBJ2-1	TGTGCCAGCAGTGAACGCAGGTTCTACAATGAGCAGTTCTTC	CASSERRFYNEQFF
TRBD2	TRBV7-8	-	TRBJ2-5	TGTGCCAGCAGCTTAGGCTTTATCGGGAGGGCCTCTAAGACCCAGTACTTC	CASSLGFIGRASKTQYF
-	TRBV20-1	few	TRBJ2-5	TGCAGTGCCAATTACATCGAAGGTCGAGAGACCCAGTACTTC	CSANYIEGRETQYF
-	TRBV30	-	TRBJ2-5	TGTGCCTGGAGTCAAGAGACCCAGTACTTC	CAWSQETQYF
-	TRBV20-1	few	TRBJ2-4	TGCAGTGCTAGAATTGAAGCCCCCAACATTCAGTACTTC	CSARIEAPNIQYF
TRBD1	TRBV19	-	TRBJ1-1	TGTGCCAGTAGAGAAACAGGGGGGGGAACTGAAGCTTTCTTT	CASRETGGGTEAFF
TRBD1	TRBV20-1	once	TRBJ1-4	TGCAGTGGGACAGGGGGGAGAGAAAAACTGTTTTTT	CSGTGGREKLFF
TRBD2	TRBV20-1	-	TRBJ2-1	TGCAGTGCCCTAGCGGAGGATCCCTACAATGAGCAGTTCTTC	CSALAEDPYNEQFF
-	TRBV28	medium-sized	TRBJ1-5	TGTGCCAGCAGTTTCGCTAGGGGGGGCAATCAGCCCCAGCATTTT	CASSFARGGNQPQHF
TRBD1	TRBV7-2	-	TRBJ2-3	TGTGCCAGCAGCTTGACAGGGGGCACAGATACGCAGTATTTT	CASSLTGGTDTQYF
-	TRBV6-1	-	TRBJ1-1	TGTGCCAGCAGCCGTCCAGGTCGTGGGAACACTGAAGCTTTCTTT	CASSRPGRGNTEAFF
-	TRBV6-2/TRBV6-3	few	TRBJ2-2	TGTGCCAGCCGTACAGGGAACACCGGGGAGCTGTTTTTT	CASRTGNTGELFF
-	TRBV6-4	-	TRBJ2-1	TGTGCCAGCAGTGACTCGGACAACAATGAGCAGTTCTTC	CASSDSDNNEQFF
TRBD2	TRBV20-1	-	TRBJ2-7	TGCAGTGCTTCCGGGACTAGCTACGAGCAGTACTTC	CSASGTSYEQYF